The clone carrying this T cell receptor (beta chain) was recorded at least ten times. Its matching antigen is unknown. This entry belongs to a study of spatial heterogeneity in lung cancer. The study, taken as a whole, reports: Among blood samples, ubiquitous expanded tumor TCRs appeared more at resection than at follow-up.

This sample's time point: blood at routine non-recurrence follow-up after resection. Unsorted tumor, nontumor lung tissue or cryopreserved PBMC supplied the whole RNA. TCR cDNA molecules were tagged individually, and each one carried a unique molecular identifier. TCRdb reprocessed the 5' RACE reads via MiXCR and lists one record per CDR3 protein. This sample has 25,000 to 35,000 distinct CDR3 sequences, with about 10% found just once. Germline V gene sequence: CDR1 SNHLY, CDR2 FYNNEI. CDR3 size: 15 residues. The V and J ends lost 4 bases and 3 bases respectively, with 12 bases between them. The receptor was derived from a female donor with early-stage non-small cell lung cancer. The sample was PBMCs, taken at follow-up. This chain connects TRBV2 to TRBJ2-2; D could derive from TRBD1 or TRBD2 (5 bases each). CDR3 sequence reads: CASSVSRGHTGELFF. CDR3 bases: TGTGCCAGCAGTGTATCAAGGGGACACACCGGGGAGCTGTTTTTT. Based on the CDR3 plus reference TRBV2 and TRBJ2-2, the full variable domain is EPEVTQTPSHQVTQMGQEVILRCVPISNHLYFYWYRQILGQKVEFLVSFYNNEISEKSEIFDDQFSVERPDGSNFTLKIRSTKLEDSAMYFCASSVSRGHTGELFFGEGSRLTVL.